Each of the 32 T cell receptor beta chains below was sequenced from the same sample in a study. One entry per CDR3 protein, called by TCRdb with MiXCR from the RT-PCR reads. Of about 680,000 distinct CDR3 sequences in the sample, more than 13% are singletons; the top ten hold 3.6%. Sequences were obtained from memory CD4+ T cells from blood. These receptor sequences come from a female donor in good health, serving as a healthy control.

The gene calls are TRBV5-1 and TRBJ2-2, with TRBD2 as a possible D gene (6 bases). This CDR3 region has 14 residues. Germline V gene data show CDR1 as SGHRS and CDR2 as YFSETQ. V shed 6 bases and J shed 3 bases, with 12 bases lying between them. As DNA, the CDR3 is TGCGCCAGCACGGAGGGAGCGGACACCGGGGAGCTGTTTTTT. Translating it yields CASTEGADTGELFF.

V usage is TRBV6-6 and J usage is TRBJ2-5; D might be TRBD2 (5 bases). The germline CDR1 and CDR2 sequences are MNHNY and SVGAGI (reference sequence). There are 16 residues in the CDR3. Trimming removed 4 bases from V and 1 base from J, with 16 bases in between. Here the CDR3 DNA reads TGTGCCAGCAGTTCTGGACTTGGAAACATCCAAGAGACCCAGTACTTC. Protein sequence: CASSSGLGNIQETQYF.

This clonotype has only a few counts. J is TRBJ1-3 and V is TRBV12-3 or TRBV12-4, with no clear D. Trimming removed 8 bases at V and 0 bases at J, with 11 bases between. CDR3 length equals 14 residues. DNA of the CDR3: TGTGCCAGCCGGATGTTGAGCTCTGGAAACACCATATATTTT. It specifies CASRMLSSGNTIYF.

Comment on this clonotype: A junction boundary mismatches the germline segment, possibly from a read error. The DNA of the CDR3 is TGTGCCAGCGGAGGAGGGCTGGGACAGGGGTCGGGGAACACTAAAGCTTTCTTT. Its translation: CASGGGLGQGSGNTKAFF. The rearrangement links TRBV7-2 to TRBJ1-1; TRBD1 aligns across 10 bases. The CDR3 runs to 18 residues. Germline CDR1 is SGHTA and CDR2 is FQGNSA. The full variable domain, completed using reference TRBV7-2 and TRBJ1-1, is GAGVSQSPSNKVTEKGKDVELRCDPISGHTALYWYRQSLGQGLEFLIYFQGNSAPDKSGLPSDRFSAERTGGSVSTLTIQRTQQEDSAVYLCASGGGLGQGSGNTKAFFGQGTRLTVV.

This clonotype occurred a few times. This sequence joins TRBV28 and TRBJ2-5, with TRBD1 matching over 7 bases. This CDR3 is 15 amino acids long. Germline lookup yields CDR1 MDHEN and CDR2 SYDVKM. The J segment lost 6 bases and the V segment lost 6 bases, leaving 13 bases of the junction unmatched. Here the CDR3 DNA reads TGTGCCAGCAGCCCTCCCGGGACAGTAGGGAAGACCCAGTACTTC. Its translation: CASSPPGTVGKTQYF.

V gene TRBV7-3 combines with J gene TRBJ2-7; 7 bases map to TRBD2. V lost 6 bases, J lost 2 bases, and 10 bases stayed unmatched. Germline CDR1 is SGHTA and CDR2 is FQGTGA. The CDR3 is 15 residues long. In DNA form, the CDR3 reads TGTGCCAGCAGTCCTGGGGAGGGGTTAACCTACGAGCAGTACTTC. This gives the protein CASSPGEGLTYEQYF.

This clonotype was picked up a small number of times. The chain joins TRBV7-3 to TRBJ2-3, with 9 bases aligning to TRBD1. Germline CDR1 is SGHTA and CDR2 is FQGTGA. This CDR3 is 14 amino acids long. With V trimmed by 5 bases and J by 4 bases, 4 bases remained unmatched. DNA for the CDR3: TGTGCCAGCAGCCCAACAGGGGGCCCAGATACGCAGTATTTT. Its protein product is CASSPTGGPDTQYF.

This clonotype was seen a few times. The chain recombines TRBV5-1 with TRBJ1-3, with unresolved D. V dropped 0 bases and J dropped 2 bases, with 9 bases sitting between them. The V gene's germline CDR1 is SGHRS and CDR2 YFSETQ. This CDR3 contains 15 residues. CDR3 in DNA: TGCGCCAGCAGCTTGGCAACGCAGGCTGGAAACACCATATATTTT. As protein: CASSLATQAGNTIYF.

This clonotype was observed at least ten times. The V gene is TRBV20-1, the J gene TRBJ2-1, with D maybe TRBD1 (6 bases). The V end was cut by 6 bases, the J end by 7 bases, with 16 bases between. This CDR3 has 13 amino acids. Per germline, CDR1 DFQATT and CDR2 SNEGSKA (reference sequence). The CDR3 nucleotides read TGCAGTGCCAGGGGCAGGGGATGGAATGAGCAGTTCTTC. Its translation is CSARGRGWNEQFF.

The rearrangement links TRBV7-6 to TRBJ1-1; no reliable D call. The CDR3 is made up of 15 amino acids. The germline CDR1 and CDR2 sequences are SGHVS and FNYEAQ. V shed 4 bases and J shed 1 base, with 13 bases lying between them. In DNA form, the CDR3 reads TGTGCCAGCAGCTCTCGGATGGGAGGGAACACTGAAGCTTTCTTT. Amino acid sequence: CASSSRMGGNTEAFF.

This clonotype occurred a few times. V usage is TRBV10-3 and J usage is TRBJ1-3; D is possibly TRBD1 (5 bases). CDR3 size: 14 residues. Germline V gives CDR1 ENHRY, CDR2 SYGVKD. V was clipped by 3 bases and J by 1 base, with 7 bases between them. As DNA, the CDR3 is TGTGCCATCAGTGACAGGGTATCTGGAAACACCATATATTTT. Residues: CAISDRVSGNTIYF.

The J gene is TRBJ2-4, the V gene TRBV6-5; 7 bases map to TRBD2. The CDR3 has 12 amino acids. Germline V CDR1 and CDR2: MNHEY, SVGAGI. The V gene end was trimmed by 2 bases and the J gene end by 8 bases; junction bases not matched to a gene: 0. CDR3 in amino acids: CASSYAGDIQYF. The CDR3 bases are TGTGCCAGCAGTTACGCGGGAGACATTCAGTACTTC.

This clonotype was found a few times. This sequence joins TRBV25-1 and TRBJ2-1; 9 nucleotides agree with TRBD2. Germline values: CDR1 MGHDK, CDR2 SYGVNS. The trim removed 6 bases at V and 6 bases at J, leaving 6 bases unmatched. This CDR3 is 14 amino acids long. CDR3 sequence: CASRLAGSINEQFF. CDR3 nucleotide sequence: TGTGCCAGCAGACTAGCGGGTTCGATCAATGAGCAGTTCTTC.

This clonotype was seen more than once but under ten times. This chain connects TRBV29-1 to TRBJ2-7; 7 bases map to TRBD2. Germline loops: CDR1 SQVTM, CDR2 ANQGSEA. Losses at the gene ends were 4 bases for V and 2 bases for J; bases not matched to a gene: 8. The CDR3 contains 14 residues. DNA for the CDR3: TGCAGCGTTGGGGTTAGCGGGTCGCCCTACGAGCAGTACTTC. The encoded protein is CSVGVSGSPYEQYF.

The chain links TRBV11-2 to TRBJ2-2; 8 bases map to TRBD2. The length of the CDR3 is 17 residues. The ends lost 1 base at V and 6 bases at J; junction bases unmatched: 10. The V gene's germline CDR1 is SGHAT and CDR2 FQNNGV. The chain's CDR3 is CASSLAPGGPSAGELFF. CDR3 in DNA: TGTGCCAGCAGCTTAGCCCCGGGAGGGCCCTCCGCCGGGGAGCTGTTTTTT.

Only a few counts were recorded for this clonotype. The chain carries TRBV6-5 and TRBJ1-6; TRBD1 matches at 10 bases. Trimming cost V 2 bases and J 10 bases; bases outside gene matches: 8. Per the germline V gene, CDR1 is MNHEY and CDR2 is SVGAGI. There are 16 residues in the CDR3. CDR3: CASSYERQGAGSPLHF. The CDR3 DNA reads as TGTGCCAGCAGTTACGAACGACAGGGGGCTGGATCACCCCTCCACTTT.

In this sample, this clonotype turned up a few times. V and J are TRBV30 and TRBJ2-3, with no clear D. Germline CDR1 reads GTSNPN; CDR2 reads SVGIG (reference sequence). This CDR3 spans 13 amino acids. With 2 bases removed from V and 0 bases from J, the gap between germline ends came to 6 bases. The DNA of the CDR3 is TGTGCCTGGAGTCTTAAGAGCACAGATACGCAGTATTTT. Translation: CAWSLKSTDTQYF.

This rearrangement joins TRBV30 to TRBJ1-2; a weak D match, TRBD1 (5 bases). The V gene lost 2 bases and the J gene lost 14 bases, with 15 bases spanning the gap. Per germline, CDR1 GTSNPN and CDR2 SVGIG (reference sequence). This CDR3 comprises 11 residues. As DNA, the CDR3 is TGTGCCTGGAGTCCAGGACAACCGGAGACCTTC. Translation gives CAWSPGQPETF.

CDR3 in DNA: TGTGCCAGCAGTGCCGGGACATCTCACTCCTACGAGCAGTACTTC. As protein: CASSAGTSHSYEQYF. The V gene is TRBV2, the J gene TRBJ2-7; possibly TRBD1 for D (6 bases). Germline CDR1 reads SNHLY; CDR2 reads FYNNEI. Trimming took off 4 bases at V and 0 bases at J, with 13 bases between the two ends. The CDR3 is made up of 15 amino acids.

The V and J genes are TRBV7-8 and TRBJ1-5, with 11 bases that match TRBD1. Germline CDR1 and CDR2: SGHVS and FQNEAQ. V dropped 2 bases and J dropped 9; count of bases not matched to a gene: 9. The CDR3 totals 16 residues. The CDR3 nucleotides read TGTGCCAGCAGCTTACGGGACAGGGGGGCTTTCGGGCCCCAGCATTTT. Translation: CASSLRDRGAFGPQHF.

This clonotype was recorded a few times. The chain couples TRBV10-3 to TRBJ1-1, with 9 positions matching TRBD1. The CDR3 extends over 15 amino acids. Germline CDR1 and CDR2: ENHRY and SYGVKD. Unmatched junction bases numbered 12, after V lost 10 bases and J lost 3 bases. CDR3 region: CATKKQGAGDTEAFF. The CDR3 DNA follows: TGTGCCACAAAAAAACAGGGGGCCGGGGACACTGAAGCTTTCTTT.

This clonotype was recorded at least ten times. V gene TRBV29-1 combines with J gene TRBJ1-1; D is undetermined. The CDR3 length is 11 residues. CDR1 and CDR2 from the germline V gene are SQVTM and ANQGSEA. Trimming stripped 6 bases from V and 12 bases from J, with 17 bases between. CDR3 DNA: TGCAGCGTCCATCATAACGGCAGGCCTTTCTTT. Its protein product is CSVHHNGRPFF.

Only a few counts were recorded for this clonotype. The chain carries TRBV6-5 and TRBJ1-2; D not certain. Germline V gives CDR1 MNHEY, CDR2 SVGAGI. CDR3 size: 15 residues. Trimming removed 2 bases at V and 4 bases at J, with 14 bases between. The CDR3 spells CASSYLNSLSYGYTF. For the CDR3, the DNA is TGTGCCAGCAGTTACCTGAACAGCCTCAGCTATGGCTACACCTTC.

This clonotype was seen a handful of times. The chain links TRBV5-1 to TRBJ1-2; possibly TRBD1 for D (5 bases). V was clipped by 0 bases and J by 10 bases, with 16 bases between them. CDR3 length: 14 amino acids. From germline, CDR1 is SGHRS and CDR2 YFSETQ. The CDR3 spells CASSLGGIVEDYTF. The DNA of the CDR3 is TGCGCCAGCAGCTTGGGGGGGATCGTCGAGGACTACACCTTC.

This sequence joins TRBV7-2 and TRBJ2-1; D might be TRBD1 (6 bases). With 8 bases removed from V and 9 bases from J, the gap between germline ends came to 20 bases. This CDR3 is 14 amino acids long. CDR1 is SGHTA and CDR2 is FQGNSA in the germline V gene. CDR3: CASDIGTPVSEQFF. The DNA for the CDR3 is TGTGCCAGCGATATAGGGACACCGGTTAGTGAGCAGTTCTTC.

This chain uses TRBV5-1 with TRBJ1-1; D gene ambiguous. The CDR3 runs 15 residues. The V end lost 4 bases, the J end lost 0 bases, and 13 bases lay between the germline ends. Germline V gives CDR1 SGHRS, CDR2 YFSETQ. DNA of the CDR3: TGCGCCAGCAGCGCCATACAGATAATGAACACTGAAGCTTTCTTT. Translating it yields CASSAIQIMNTEAFF.

This clonotype has just a few counts. The chain has TRBV19 and TRBJ2-1; D is unresolved. The CDR3 covers 14 residues. Germline CDR1 LNHDA, CDR2 SQIVND (reference sequence). V gave up 6 bases and J gave up 7 bases, with 16 bases separating them. CDR3 DNA: TGTGCCAGTAGAGGTCCTAATATATTGAATGAGCAGTTCTTC. Protein sequence: CASRGPNILNEQFF.

The rearrangement uses TRBV20-1 and TRBJ2-1; 7 nucleotides align to TRBD2. The germline V gene encodes CDR1 DFQATT and CDR2 SNEGSKA (reference sequence). With 4 bases clipped from V and 3 bases from J, the junction kept 12 bases outside the gene matches. This CDR3 has 16 residues. The CDR3 DNA is TGCAGTGCTATCCCCTTGGGGCCTAGCGGCTACAATGAGCAGTTCTTC. As protein: CSAIPLGPSGYNEQFF.

This clonotype was recorded at least ten times. V gene TRBV6-2 or TRBV6-3 combines with J gene TRBJ1-1, with no clear D. The germline V gene has CDR1 MNHEY and CDR2 SVGEGT. Trimming removed 4 bases from V and 4 bases from J, with 10 bases in between. CDR3 length: 13 residues. The CDR3 DNA reads as TGTGCCAGCAGTTTATCGCAGCTCACTGAAGCTTTCTTT. Translating it yields CASSLSQLTEAFF.

This clonotype has just one count. The chain carries TRBV6-5 and TRBJ1-4; possible D gene TRBD1, 5 bases. The CDR3 loop spans 16 amino acids. Trimming took 5 bases from V and 5 from J, leaving 18 bases between them. Germline assignment: CDR1 MNHEY and CDR2 SVGAGI. CDR3 nucleotides: TGTGCCAGCAGTCACGATGGGGGGGGTGAGAATGAAAAACTGTTTTTT. Amino acid sequence: CASSHDGGGENEKLFF.

This clonotype was recorded many times. CDR3 nucleotide sequence: TGTGCCAGCAGCAGCGCGGGACAGGGGAATGAAAAACTGTTTTTT. It translates to CASSSAGQGNEKLFF. This chain joins TRBV9 and TRBJ1-4, with 10 bases lining up with TRBD1. There are 15 residues in the CDR3. Germline assignment: CDR1 SGDLS and CDR2 YYNGEE. With V trimmed by 4 bases and J by 5 bases, 5 bases remained unmatched.

This clonotype occurred many times. This chain connects TRBV5-6 to TRBJ2-1; TRBD1 might be the D (5 bases). Germline CDR1 reads SGHDT; CDR2 reads YYEEEE. The V end was cut by 6 bases, the J end by 4 bases, with 17 bases between. The CDR3 runs to 15 residues. In DNA, the CDR3 is TGTGCCAGCACGCGTGAGGTAGGGGATTACAATGAGCAGTTCTTC. It yields the protein CASTREVGDYNEQFF.